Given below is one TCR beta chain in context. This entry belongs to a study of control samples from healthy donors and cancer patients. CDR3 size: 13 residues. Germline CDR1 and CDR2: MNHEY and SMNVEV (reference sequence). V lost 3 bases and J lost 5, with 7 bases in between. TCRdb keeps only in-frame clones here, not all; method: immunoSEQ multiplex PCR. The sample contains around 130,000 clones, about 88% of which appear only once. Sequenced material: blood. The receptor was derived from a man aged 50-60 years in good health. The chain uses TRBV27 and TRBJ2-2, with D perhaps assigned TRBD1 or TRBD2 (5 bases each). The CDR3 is CASSFGGTGELFF. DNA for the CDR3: TGTGCCAGCAGTTTTGGGGGAACCGGGGAGCTGTTTTTT.